This TCR beta chain is drawn from a study of OX40 agonist ivuxolimab in advanced cancers. As for the study in general: Ivuxolimab is a fully human IgG2 antibody that activates OX40 (CD134). Intravenous ivuxolimab at 0.01 to 10 mg/kg was given to patients every 2 weeks.

The junction had 12 bases not matched to a gene; V was cut back by 4 bases and J by 2 bases. The CDR3 spans 16 residues. Looked up from germline, CDR1 is SGHRS and CDR2 is YFSETQ. Method: immunoSEQ multiplex PCR; TCRdb's copy keeps in-frame clones and lacks some. Among around 73,000 clones listed, 75% to 90% were seen once. The receptor comes from an adult with an advanced solid tumor such as melanoma, head and neck, liver or kidney cancer. This material consisted of CD4+ or CD8+ T cells sorted from blood, taken in a trial of the OX40 agonist ivuxolimab. The gene calls are TRBV5-1 and TRBJ2-7; 7 nucleotides match TRBD2. The CDR3 loop is CASSPEWGGGAYEQYF. CDR3 bases: TGCGCCAGCAGCCCAGAGTGGGGGGGAGGAGCCTACGAGCAGTACTTC.